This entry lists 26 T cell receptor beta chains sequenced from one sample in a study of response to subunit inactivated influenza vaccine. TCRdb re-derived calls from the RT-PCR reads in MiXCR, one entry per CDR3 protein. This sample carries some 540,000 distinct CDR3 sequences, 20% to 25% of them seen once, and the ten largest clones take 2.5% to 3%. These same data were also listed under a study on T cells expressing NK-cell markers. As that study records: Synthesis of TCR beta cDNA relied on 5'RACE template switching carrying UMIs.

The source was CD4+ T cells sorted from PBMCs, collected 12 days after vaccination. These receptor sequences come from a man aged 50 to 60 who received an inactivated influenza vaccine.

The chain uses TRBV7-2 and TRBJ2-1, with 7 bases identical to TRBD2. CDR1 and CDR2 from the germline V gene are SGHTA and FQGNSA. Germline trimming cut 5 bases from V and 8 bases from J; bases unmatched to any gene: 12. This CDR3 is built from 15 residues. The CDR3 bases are TGTGCCAGCAGCCGCCTGGCGGGAGAAGCGTATGAGCAGTTCTTC. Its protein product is CASSRLAGEAYEQFF.

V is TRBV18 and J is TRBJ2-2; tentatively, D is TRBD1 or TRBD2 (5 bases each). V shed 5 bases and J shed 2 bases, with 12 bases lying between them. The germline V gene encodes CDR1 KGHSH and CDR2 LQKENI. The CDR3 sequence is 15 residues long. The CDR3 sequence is CASSGDLSNTGELFF. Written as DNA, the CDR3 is TGTGCCAGCTCAGGGGACCTATCTAACACCGGGGAGCTGTTTTTT. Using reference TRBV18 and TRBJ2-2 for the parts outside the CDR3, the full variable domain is NAGVMQNPRHLVRRRGQEARLRCSPMKGHSHVYWYRQLPEEGLKFMVYLQKENIIDESGMPKERFSAEFPKEGPSILRIQQVVRGDSAAYFCASSGDLSNTGELFFGEGSRLTVL.

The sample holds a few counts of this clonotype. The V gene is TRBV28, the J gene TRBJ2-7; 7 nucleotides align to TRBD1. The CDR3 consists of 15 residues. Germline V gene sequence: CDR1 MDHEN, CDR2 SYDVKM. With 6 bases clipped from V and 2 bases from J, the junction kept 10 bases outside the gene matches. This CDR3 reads CASSRWGTVAYEQYF. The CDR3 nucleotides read TGTGCCAGCAGCCGATGGGGGACAGTAGCCTACGAGCAGTACTTC.

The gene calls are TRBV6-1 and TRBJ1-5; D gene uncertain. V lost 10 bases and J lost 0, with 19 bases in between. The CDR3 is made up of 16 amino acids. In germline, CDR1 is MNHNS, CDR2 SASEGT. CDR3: CATVRNHLYSNQPQHF. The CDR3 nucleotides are TGTGCCACCGTAAGAAACCATCTTTATAGCAATCAGCCCCAGCATTTT.

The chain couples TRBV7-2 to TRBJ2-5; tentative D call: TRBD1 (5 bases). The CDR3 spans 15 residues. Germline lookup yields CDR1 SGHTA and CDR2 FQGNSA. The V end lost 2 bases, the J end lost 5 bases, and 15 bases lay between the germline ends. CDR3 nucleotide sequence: TGTGCCAGCAGCTTATTGTGGGGCAAGGGTGAGACCCAGTACTTC. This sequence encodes CASSLLWGKGETQYF.

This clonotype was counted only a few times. The CDR3 loop reads CASSLKVTSLWDYNEQFF. DNA for the CDR3: TGCGCCAGCAGCTTGAAGGTTACATCGTTGTGGGATTATAATGAGCAGTTCTTC. The chain recombines TRBV5-1 with TRBJ2-1, with D hard to call. The CDR3 consists of 18 residues. V shed 1 base and J shed 7 bases, with 24 bases lying between them. Germline values: CDR1 SGHRS, CDR2 YFSETQ.

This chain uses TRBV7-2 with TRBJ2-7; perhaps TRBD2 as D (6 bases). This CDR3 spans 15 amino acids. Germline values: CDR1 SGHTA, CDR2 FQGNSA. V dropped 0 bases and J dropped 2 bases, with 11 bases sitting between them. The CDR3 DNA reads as TGTGCCAGCAGCTTAGCTCCGCGGGATACCTACGAGCAGTACTTC. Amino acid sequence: CASSLAPRDTYEQYF.

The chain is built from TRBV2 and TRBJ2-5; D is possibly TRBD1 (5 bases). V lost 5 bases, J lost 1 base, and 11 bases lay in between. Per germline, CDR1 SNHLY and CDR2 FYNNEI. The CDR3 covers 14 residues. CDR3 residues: CASSYRQSQETQYF. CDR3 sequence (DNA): TGTGCCAGCAGTTACCGACAGAGCCAAGAGACCCAGTACTTC.

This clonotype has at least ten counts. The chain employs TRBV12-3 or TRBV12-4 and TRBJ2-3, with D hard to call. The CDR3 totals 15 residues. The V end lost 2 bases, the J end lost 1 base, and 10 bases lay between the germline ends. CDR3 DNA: TGTGCCAGCAGTTTACAACCATTGGGCACAGATACGCAGTATTTT. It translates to CASSLQPLGTDTQYF.

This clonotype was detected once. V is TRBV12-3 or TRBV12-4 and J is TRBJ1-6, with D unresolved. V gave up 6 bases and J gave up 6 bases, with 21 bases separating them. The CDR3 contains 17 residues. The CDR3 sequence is CASRAGVGRTVNSPLHF. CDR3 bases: TGTGCCAGCAGGGCGGGTGTCGGGCGTACCGTTAATTCACCCCTCCACTTT.

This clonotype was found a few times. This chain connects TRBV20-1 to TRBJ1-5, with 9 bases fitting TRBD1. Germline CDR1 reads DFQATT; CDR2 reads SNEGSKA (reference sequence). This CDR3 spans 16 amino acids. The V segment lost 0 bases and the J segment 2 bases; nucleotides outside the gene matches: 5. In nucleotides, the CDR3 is TGCAGTGCTAGAGATACAGGGGGCGCGGGCAATCAGCCCCAGCATTTT. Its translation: CSARDTGGAGNQPQHF.

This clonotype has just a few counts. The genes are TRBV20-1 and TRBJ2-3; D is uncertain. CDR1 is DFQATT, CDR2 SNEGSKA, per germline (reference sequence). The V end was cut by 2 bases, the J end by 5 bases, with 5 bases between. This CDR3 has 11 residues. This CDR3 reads CSARWGDTQYF. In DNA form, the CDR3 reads TGCAGTGCTAGATGGGGAGATACGCAGTATTTT.

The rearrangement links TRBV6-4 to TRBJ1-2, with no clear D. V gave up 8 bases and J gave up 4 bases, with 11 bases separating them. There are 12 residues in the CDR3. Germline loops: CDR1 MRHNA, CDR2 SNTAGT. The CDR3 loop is CASHRTSYGYTF. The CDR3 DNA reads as TGTGCCAGCCATCGGACGAGCTATGGCTACACCTTC.

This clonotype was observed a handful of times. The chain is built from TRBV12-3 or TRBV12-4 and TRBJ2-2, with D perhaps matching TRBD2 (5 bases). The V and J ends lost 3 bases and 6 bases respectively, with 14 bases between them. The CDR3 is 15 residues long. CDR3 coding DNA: TGTGCCAGCAGTTTGATAGCGTCAGTCCCCGGGGAGCTGTTTTTT. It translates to CASSLIASVPGELFF.

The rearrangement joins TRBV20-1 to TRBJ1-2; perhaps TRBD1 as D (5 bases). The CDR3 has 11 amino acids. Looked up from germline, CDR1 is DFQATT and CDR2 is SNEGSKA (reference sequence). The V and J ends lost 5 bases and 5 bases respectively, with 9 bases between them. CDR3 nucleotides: TGCAGTGCTGTGGGGGTTTATGGCTACACCTTC. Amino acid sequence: CSAVGVYGYTF.

The CDR3 sequence: CASSSGPLSSRAQHF. As DNA, the CDR3 is TGTGCCAGCAGCTCGGGACCCCTTTCGAGTCGTGCCCAGCATTTT. The rearrangement links TRBV5-5 to TRBJ1-5, with D possibly matching TRBD1 (5 bases). This CDR3 is built from 15 residues. Per germline, CDR1 SGHKS and CDR2 YYEKEE (reference sequence). V was trimmed by 3 bases and J by 11 bases, leaving 21 bases between them. Drawing the rest from reference TRBV5-5 and TRBJ1-5, the complete variable domain is DAGVTQSPTHLIKTRGQQVTLRCSPISGHKSVSWYQQVLGQGPQFIFQYYEKEERGRGNFPDRFSARQFPNYSSELNVNALLLGDSALYLCASSSGPLSSRAQHFGDGTRLSIL.

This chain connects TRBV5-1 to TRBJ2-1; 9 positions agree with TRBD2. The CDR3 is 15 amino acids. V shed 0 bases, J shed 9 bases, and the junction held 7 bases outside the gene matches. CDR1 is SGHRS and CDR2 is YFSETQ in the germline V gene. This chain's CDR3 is CASSLASGVVGEQFF. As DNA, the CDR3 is TGCGCCAGCAGCTTGGCTAGCGGGGTGGTCGGTGAGCAGTTCTTC.

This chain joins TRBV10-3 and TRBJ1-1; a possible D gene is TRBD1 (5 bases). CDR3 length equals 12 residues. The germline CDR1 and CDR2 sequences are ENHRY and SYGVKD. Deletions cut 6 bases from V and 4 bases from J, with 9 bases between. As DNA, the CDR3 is TGTGCCATCAGGGACACGACCACTGAAGCTTTCTTT. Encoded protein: CAIRDTTTEAFF.

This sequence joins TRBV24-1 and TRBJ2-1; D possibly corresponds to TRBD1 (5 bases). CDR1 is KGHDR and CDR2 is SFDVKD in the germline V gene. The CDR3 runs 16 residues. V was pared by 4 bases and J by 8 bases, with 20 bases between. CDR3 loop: CATSDTKRAGLDEQFF. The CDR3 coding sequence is TGTGCCACCAGTGACACAAAAAGGGCAGGGCTCGATGAGCAGTTCTTC.

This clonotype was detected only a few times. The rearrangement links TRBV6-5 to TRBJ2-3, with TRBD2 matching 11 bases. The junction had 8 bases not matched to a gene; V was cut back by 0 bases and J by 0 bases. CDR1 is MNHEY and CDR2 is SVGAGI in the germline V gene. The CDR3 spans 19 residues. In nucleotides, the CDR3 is TGTGCCAGCAGTTACTCGAGGGTCTCTAGCGGGGGGAGCACAGATACGCAGTATTTT. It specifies CASSYSRVSSGGSTDTQYF.

The CDR3 is CASSYDQGSTGELFF. CDR3 in DNA: TGTGCCAGCAGTTATGATCAGGGGAGCACCGGGGAGCTGTTTTTT. The chain uses TRBV12-3 or TRBV12-4 and TRBJ2-2; D possibly corresponds to TRBD1 (6 bases). CDR3 length equals 15 residues. V dropped 4 bases and J dropped 4 bases, with 13 bases sitting between them.

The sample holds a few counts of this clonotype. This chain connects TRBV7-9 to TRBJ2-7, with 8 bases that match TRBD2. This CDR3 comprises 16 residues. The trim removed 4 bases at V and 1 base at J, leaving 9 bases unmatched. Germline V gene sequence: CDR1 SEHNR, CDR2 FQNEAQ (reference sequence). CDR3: CASSSSGLAISYEQYF. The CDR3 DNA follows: TGTGCCAGCAGCTCTAGTGGACTAGCAATATCCTACGAGCAGTACTTC.

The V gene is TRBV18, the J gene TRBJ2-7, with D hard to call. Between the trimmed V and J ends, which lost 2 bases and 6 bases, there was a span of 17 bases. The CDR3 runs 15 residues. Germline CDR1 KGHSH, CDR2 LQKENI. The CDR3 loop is CASSPEAQPPSEQYF. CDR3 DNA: TGTGCCAGCTCACCAGAGGCACAGCCACCTTCCGAGCAGTACTTC.

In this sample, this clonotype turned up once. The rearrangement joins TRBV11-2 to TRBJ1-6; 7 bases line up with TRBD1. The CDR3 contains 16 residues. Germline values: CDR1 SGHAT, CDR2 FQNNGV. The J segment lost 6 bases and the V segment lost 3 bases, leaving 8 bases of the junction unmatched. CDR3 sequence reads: CASSLEGAPVNSPLHF. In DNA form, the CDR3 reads TGTGCCAGCAGCTTGGAGGGGGCGCCTGTTAATTCACCCCTCCACTTT.

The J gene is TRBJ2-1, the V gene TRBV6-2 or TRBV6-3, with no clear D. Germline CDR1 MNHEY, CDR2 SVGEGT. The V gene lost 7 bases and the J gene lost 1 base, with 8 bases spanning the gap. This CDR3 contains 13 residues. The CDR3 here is CASTALSYNEQFF. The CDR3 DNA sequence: TGTGCCAGCACTGCGCTTTCCTACAATGAGCAGTTCTTC.

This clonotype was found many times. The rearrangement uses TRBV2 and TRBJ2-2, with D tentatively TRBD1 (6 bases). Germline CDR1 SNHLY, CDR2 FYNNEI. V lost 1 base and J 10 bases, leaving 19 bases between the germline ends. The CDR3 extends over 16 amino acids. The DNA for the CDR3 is TGTGCCAGCAGTGAAGAGGACAGCCACCTCACTGAGGAGCTGTTTTTT. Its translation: CASSEEDSHLTEELFF.